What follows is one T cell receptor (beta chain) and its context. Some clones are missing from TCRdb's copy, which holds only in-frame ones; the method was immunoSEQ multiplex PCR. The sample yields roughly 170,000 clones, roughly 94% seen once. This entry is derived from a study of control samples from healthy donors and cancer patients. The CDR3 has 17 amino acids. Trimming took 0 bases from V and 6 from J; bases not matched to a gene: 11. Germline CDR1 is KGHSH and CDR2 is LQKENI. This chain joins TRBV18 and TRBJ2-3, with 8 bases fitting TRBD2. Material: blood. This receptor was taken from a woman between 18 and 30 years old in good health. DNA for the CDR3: TGTGCCAGCTCACCACCGGAAGGACTAGCCGGCCGCGATACGCAGTATTTT. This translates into CASSPPEGLAGRDTQYF.